The 28 T cell receptor beta chains in this list originate from one sample, sequenced in a study of OX40 agonist ivuxolimab in advanced cancers. Here immunoSEQ multiplex PCR was the method, and the copy in TCRdb shows in-frame clones only, minus some. The table includes 60,000 to 85,000 clones, about 85% detected once. The sequenced sample was CD4+ or CD8+ T cells sorted from blood, obtained in a trial of the OX40 agonist ivuxolimab. These receptors were obtained from an adult with an advanced solid tumor such as melanoma, head and neck, liver or kidney cancer.

The rearrangement links TRBV11-2 to TRBJ2-5; TRBD1 is a possible D gene (5 bases). Matching the DNA end better, TRBJ2-7 makes the J call doubtful. This CDR3 contains 14 residues. Germline V gene sequence: CDR1 SGHAT, CDR2 FQNNGV. DNA for the CDR3: TGTGCCAGCAGCCCGTTAGGGGCGCAGGACGAGCAGTACTTC. This encodes CASSPLGAQDEQYF.

The chain couples TRBV28 to TRBJ1-5; D might be TRBD1 (5 bases). This CDR3 has 15 residues. The germline V gene encodes CDR1 MDHEN and CDR2 SYDVKM. With 5 bases removed from V and 7 bases from J, the gap between germline ends came to 18 bases. CDR3 loop: CASSRGGGRGQPQHF. Written as DNA, the CDR3 is TGTGCCAGCAGTCGGGGTGGGGGAAGAGGGCAGCCCCAGCATTTT.

The chain carries TRBV15 and TRBJ1-2; a possible D gene is TRBD1 (5 bases). Germline loops: CDR1 LNHNV, CDR2 YYDKDF (reference sequence). The length of the CDR3 is 14 residues. Trimming took off 5 bases at V and 5 bases at J, with 15 bases between the two ends. CDR3 region: CATSLGDGSYGYTF. For the CDR3, the DNA is TGTGCCACCAGCCTCGGGGACGGGAGTTATGGCTACACCTTC.

The chain has TRBV5-6 and TRBJ1-5, with D possibly TRBD1 on 6 matching bases. The germline gives CDR1 SGHDT, CDR2 YYEEEE. The length of the CDR3 is 15 residues. V was cut by 6 bases and J by 2 bases, with 15 bases left in between. CDR3 sequence reads: CASTEGGVGNQPQHF. DNA for the CDR3: TGTGCCAGCACGGAGGGGGGGGTCGGCAATCAGCCCCAGCATTTT. The complete variable domain, with remaining parts taken from reference TRBV5-6 and TRBJ1-5, reads DAGVTQSPTHLIKTRGQQVTLRCSPKSGHDTVSWYQQALGQGPQFIFQYYEEEERQRGNFPDRFSGHQFPNYSSELNVNALLLGDSALYLCASTEGGVGNQPQHFGDGTRLSIL.

CDR3 DNA sequence: TGTGCCAGCGGGAACGGGAGGAGCACAGATACGCAGTATTTT. Protein sequence: CASGNGRSTDTQYF. The gene calls are TRBV11-3 and TRBJ2-3, with 7 bases identical to TRBD2. The germline gives CDR1 SGHNT, CDR2 YENEEA. This CDR3 spans 14 amino acids. The ends lost 8 bases at V and 0 bases at J; junction bases unmatched: 5. The complete variable domain, with remaining parts taken from reference TRBV11-3 and TRBJ2-3, reads EAGVVQSPRYKIIEKKQPVAFWCNPISGHNTLYWYLQNLGQGPELLIRYENEEAVDDSQLPKDRFSAERLKGVDSTLKIQPAELGDSAVYLCASGNGRSTDTQYFGPGTRLTVL.

The chain recombines TRBV5-4 with TRBJ1-1, with D maybe TRBD1 (5 bases). Germline-derived CDR1 and CDR2 are SGHNT and YYREEE (reference sequence). The CDR3 extends over 13 amino acids. V lost 1 base and J lost 4, with 8 bases in between. The CDR3 here is CASSLTGITEAFF. CDR3 coding DNA: TGTGCCAGCAGCTTGACAGGAATCACTGAAGCTTTCTTT. The entire variable domain, with the rest obtained from reference TRBV5-4 and TRBJ1-1, is as follows: ETGVTQSPTHLIKTRGQQVTLRCSSQSGHNTVSWYQQALGQGPQFIFQYYREEENGRGNFPPRFSGLQFPNYSSELNVNALELDDSALYLCASSLTGITEAFFGQGTRLTVV.

V is TRBV29-1 and J is TRBJ2-3, with a weak D call TRBD2 (6 bases). The germline gives CDR1 SQVTM, CDR2 ANQGSEA. V dropped 8 bases and J dropped 2 bases, with 20 bases sitting between them. There are 15 residues in the CDR3. The CDR3 DNA is TGCAGCTTTGCCCCCGGGACTTCTTACACAGATACGCAGTATTTT. It translates to CSFAPGTSYTDTQYF.

V and J are TRBV9 and TRBJ2-1; unclear D gene. V lost 0 bases and J lost 4, with 8 bases in between. The V gene's germline CDR1 is SGDLS and CDR2 YYNGEE. This CDR3 spans 14 amino acids. In DNA, the CDR3 is TGTGCCAGCAGCGTAGACGGCCGATACAATGAGCAGTTCTTC. Its translation is CASSVDGRYNEQFF.

This sequence joins TRBV2 and TRBJ1-2; a weak D match, TRBD1 (5 bases). The V gene's germline CDR1 is SNHLY and CDR2 FYNNEI. The CDR3 is made up of 16 amino acids. Trimming removed 4 bases from V and 8 bases from J, with 23 bases in between. The CDR3 loop reads CASSGPGRGHPDGYTF. The CDR3 DNA reads as TGTGCCAGCAGTGGGCCCGGAAGGGGCCACCCAGACGGCTACACCTTC.

This clone occurred a few times. Other DNA variants within this sample encode the same CDR3. V usage is TRBV7-3 and J usage is TRBJ2-2; TRBD2 matches 8 bases. The CDR3 is made up of 15 amino acids. The J segment lost 4 bases and the V segment lost 2 bases, leaving 3 bases of the junction unmatched. CDR1 and CDR2 (germline): SGHTA, FQGTGA. The CDR3 is CASSLSGGGTGELFF. Here the CDR3 DNA reads TGTGCCAGCAGCTTATCGGGGGGGGGCACCGGGGAGCTGTTTTTT.

The table lists this clone with a count of one. The chain recombines TRBV19 with TRBJ2-7; TRBD1 matches 8 bases. V gave up 5 bases and J gave up 4 bases; unmatched junction bases: 7. Germline CDR1 is LNHDA and CDR2 is SQIVND (reference sequence). This CDR3 has 14 residues. DNA of the CDR3: TGTGCCAGTAGTTCACAGGGGGGACTTTACGAGCAGTACTTC. This gives the protein CASSSQGGLYEQYF.

This sequence joins TRBV21-1 and TRBJ1-3; TRBD1, as called in the table, went unchecked against the DNA. TRBV21-1 is classified as a pseudogene. The CDR3 has 16 amino acids. The CDR3: CASSKLTGSSGNTIYF. As DNA, the CDR3 is TGTGCCAGCAGCAAACTGACAGGTAGCTCTGGAAACACCATATATTTT.

The table lists this clone with a count of one. The chain joins TRBV7-2 to TRBJ2-5, with a weak D call TRBD2 (7 bases). This CDR3 is 14 amino acids long. Trimming removed 10 bases at V and 4 bases at J, with 19 bases between. Germline V CDR1 and CDR2: SGHTA, FQGNSA. The CDR3 sequence: CAMGYWGGGETQYF. The CDR3 coding sequence is TGTGCCATGGGTTATTGGGGGGGCGGAGAGACCCAGTACTTC.

The rearrangement links TRBV19 to TRBJ1-4; a possible D gene is TRBD1 (6 bases). Germline V gives CDR1 LNHDA, CDR2 SQIVND (reference sequence). The CDR3 consists of 18 residues. V lost 4 bases to trimming and J lost 0 bases, with 18 bases between them. In DNA form, the CDR3 reads TGTGCCAGTAGTACGGGGTGGGGGACACTGGCAACTAATGAAAAACTGTTTTTT. Translated, it gives CASSTGWGTLATNEKLFF. Full variable domain (rest looked up from reference TRBV19 and TRBJ1-4): DGGITQSPKYLFRKEGQNVTLSCEQNLNHDAMYWYRQDPGQGLRLIYYSQIVNDFQKGDIAEGYSVSREKKESFPLTVTSAQKNPTAFYLCASSTGWGTLATNEKLFFGSGTQLSVL.

The CDR3 sequence is CASSLAGWDTGELFF. As DNA, the CDR3 is TGCGCCAGCAGCTTGGCGGGGTGGGACACCGGGGAGCTGTTTTTT. The V and J genes are TRBV5-1 and TRBJ2-2; the D gene is possibly TRBD2 (5 bases). Trimming cost V 0 bases and J 3 bases, with 9 bases left between them. The V gene's germline CDR1 is SGHRS and CDR2 YFSETQ. The CDR3 spans 15 residues.

The chain is built from TRBV5-8 and TRBJ2-5; the match to TRBD2 covers 7 bases. V dropped 1 base and J dropped 2; count of bases not matched to a gene: 8. The CDR3 spans 16 residues. Germline V gene sequence: CDR1 SGHTS, CDR2 YDEGEE. The CDR3 coding sequence is TGTGCCAGCAGCTTGCATTTTGGGACTATTCAAGAGACCCAGTACTTC. This translates into CASSLHFGTIQETQYF.

This clone was counted a single time. The CDR3 sequence: CASSLNGRAPRGTEAFF. In DNA, the CDR3 is TGTGCCAGCAGTTTAAATGGGAGGGCCCCCCGGGGGACTGAAGCTTTCTTT. The chain links TRBV27 to TRBJ1-1, with D possibly being TRBD1 (5 bases). The CDR3 has 17 residues. Germline V gene lookup returns CDR1 MNHEY and CDR2 SMNVEV (reference sequence). Trimming removed 2 bases at V and 5 bases at J, with 21 bases between.

The chain joins TRBV9 to TRBJ2-1; D not certain. Trimming removed 0 bases at V and 4 bases at J, with 8 bases between. Germline CDR1 SGDLS, CDR2 YYNGEE. The CDR3 sequence is 14 residues long. The CDR3, as DNA: TGTGCCAGCAGCGTAGCGGGTCGGTACAATGAGCAGTTCTTC. Translation: CASSVAGRYNEQFF. The complete variable domain, with remaining parts taken from reference TRBV9 and TRBJ2-1, reads DSGVTQTPKHLITATGQRVTLRCSPRSGDLSVYWYQQSLDQGLQFLIQYYNGEERAKGNILERFSAQQFPDLHSELNLSSLELGDSALYFCASSVAGRYNEQFFGPGTRLTVL.

The chain has TRBV7-3 and TRBJ1-2; 7 nucleotides line up with TRBD1. Germline-derived CDR1 and CDR2 are SGHTA and FQGTGA. The V segment lost 5 bases and the J segment 4 bases; nucleotides outside the gene matches: 7. The CDR3 runs to 14 residues. The CDR3 DNA reads TGTGCCAGCAGCCCTGAAGGACAGGCCTATGGCTACACCTTC. This encodes CASSPEGQAYGYTF.

This clone was detected only once. The chain has TRBV10-3 and TRBJ2-5, with D perhaps matching TRBD2 (6 bases). The germline V and J ends were trimmed by 2 bases and 11 bases, with 15 bases remaining between them. This CDR3 comprises 13 residues. Germline lookup yields CDR1 ENHRY and CDR2 SYGVKD. CDR3 sequence: CAISEVSGREQYF. For the CDR3, the DNA is TGTGCCATCAGTGAGGTTAGCGGTAGGGAGCAGTACTTC.

CDR3 in DNA: TGTGCCAGTAGTAGGGGGCTATTCCGGGACGGTGGATACTATGGCTACACCTTC. This codes for CASSRGLFRDGGYYGYTF. The V gene is TRBV19, the J gene TRBJ1-2; D may be TRBD1 (6 bases). Germline values: CDR1 LNHDA, CDR2 SQIVND (reference sequence). The length of the CDR3 is 18 residues. V lost 4 bases to trimming and J lost 3 bases, with 24 bases between them.

The V and J genes are TRBV19 and TRBJ1-1; D unresolved. This CDR3 region has 19 residues. The germline V gene encodes CDR1 LNHDA and CDR2 SQIVND (reference sequence). V shed 7 bases and J shed 0 bases, with 27 bases lying between them. Here the CDR3 reads CASTDTSDGSGLMNTEAFF. Here the CDR3 DNA reads TGTGCCAGTACCGATACGTCGGACGGGAGCGGTCTGATGAACACTGAAGCTTTCTTT.

The gene calls are TRBV10-3 and TRBJ2-5; weak D call: TRBD1 (6 bases). The J call may be incorrect, as the DNA end agrees better with TRBJ2-7. The CDR3 is 13 residues long. CDR1 and CDR2 (germline): ENHRY, SYGVKD. The CDR3 sequence: CAISEQGNHEQYF. CDR3 coding DNA: TGTGCCATCAGTGAACAGGGTAATCACGAGCAGTACTTC.

This clone was found a few times. This chain connects TRBV2 to TRBJ2-6, with D perhaps TRBD2 (6 bases). Germline V lookup: CDR1 SNHLY, CDR2 FYNNEI. Trimming shortened V by 7 bases and J by 1 base, and 11 bases separated the two germline ends. The CDR3 covers 15 residues. The CDR3 loop reads CASTLGGSGANVLTF. The CDR3 coding sequence is TGTGCCAGCACCCTGGGGGGTTCTGGGGCCAACGTCCTGACTTTC.

The chain employs TRBV5-1 and TRBJ2-5, with TRBD2 identical over 12 bases. Trimming removed 5 bases from V and 2 bases from J; junction bases left unmatched: 1. The CDR3 is 14 residues long. The germline CDR1 and CDR2 sequences are SGHRS and YFSETQ. Here the CDR3 DNA reads TGCGCCAGCAGTGGGACTAGCGGGCAAGAGACCCAGTACTTC. As protein: CASSGTSGQETQYF. Using reference TRBV5-1 and TRBJ2-5 for the parts outside the CDR3, the full variable domain is KAGVTQTPRYLIKTRGQQVTLSCSPISGHRSVSWYQQTPGQGLQFLFEYFSETQRNKGNFPGRFSGRQFSNSRSEMNVSTLELGDSALYLCASSGTSGQETQYFGPGTRLLVL.

V gene TRBV7-8 combines with J gene TRBJ1-1; 9 bases align to TRBD1. Germline-derived CDR1 and CDR2 are SGHVS and FQNEAQ. V shed 4 bases and J 7 bases; nucleotides not matched to a gene: 13. This CDR3 is 16 amino acids long. The CDR3 sequence: CASSYPGQGSSNEAFF. In DNA, the CDR3 is TGTGCCAGCAGCTACCCGGGACAGGGAAGTAGTAATGAAGCTTTCTTT.

The gene calls are TRBV5-1 and TRBJ2-7; 8 bases line up with TRBD1. V dropped 4 bases and J dropped 3; count of bases not matched to a gene: 9. Germline V gives CDR1 SGHRS, CDR2 YFSETQ. The CDR3 contains 15 residues. CDR3 nucleotide sequence: TGCGCCAGCAGCCTGGACAGGGCCGAGATCTACGAGCAGTACTTC. It specifies CASSLDRAEIYEQYF. Using reference TRBV5-1 and TRBJ2-7 for the parts outside the CDR3, the full variable domain is KAGVTQTPRYLIKTRGQQVTLSCSPISGHRSVSWYQQTPGQGLQFLFEYFSETQRNKGNFPGRFSGRQFSNSRSEMNVSTLELGDSALYLCASSLDRAEIYEQYFGPGTRLTVT.

The chain is built from TRBV30 and TRBJ1-6; tentative D call: TRBD1 (6 bases). Germline V gene data show CDR1 as GTSNPN and CDR2 as SVGIG (reference sequence). V lost 3 bases and J lost 12, with 21 bases in between. The CDR3 extends over 15 amino acids. CDR3 bases: TGTGCCTGGAGGTCAGGGGCCTCCTATCGGAAACCCCTCCACTTT. Translation: CAWRSGASYRKPLHF.